The clone carrying this T cell receptor (beta chain) was detected a few times. These data belong to a study of read filtering for tumor transcriptome and immune sequencing. Study information: After DNase treatment, RNA was made into whole-transcriptome libraries.

From about 400 ng of RNA, a library with molecular barcoded alpha/delta and beta/gamma adaptors was made. TCRdb independently ran MiXCR on the reads; one entry per CDR3 protein. Of around 130,000 distinct CDR3 sequences listed, about 13% were seen once; the top ten hold more than 6.5%. This receptor was identified in a donor aged 40 or over with multiple myeloma. Input material: a population of CD138-negative cells sorted from bone marrow.

The CDR3 nucleotides are TGTGCCAGTAGTATGAAGTTGGAGACTGAAGCTTTCTTT. It encodes CASSMKLETEAFF. The chain combines TRBV19 with TRBJ1-1; D uncertain. The germline V gene encodes CDR1 LNHDA and CDR2 SQIVND (reference sequence). The CDR3 loop spans 13 amino acids. Trimming took off 3 bases at V and 5 bases at J, with 10 bases between the two ends.